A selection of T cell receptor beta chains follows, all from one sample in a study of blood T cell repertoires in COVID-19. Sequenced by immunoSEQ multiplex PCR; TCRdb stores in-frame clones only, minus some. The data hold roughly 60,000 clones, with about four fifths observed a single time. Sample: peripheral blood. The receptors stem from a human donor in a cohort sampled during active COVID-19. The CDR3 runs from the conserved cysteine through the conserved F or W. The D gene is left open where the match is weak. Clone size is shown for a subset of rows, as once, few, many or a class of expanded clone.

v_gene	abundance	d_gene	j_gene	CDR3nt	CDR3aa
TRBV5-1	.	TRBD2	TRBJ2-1	TGCGCCAGCAGCTGGCCGGGAGGCAATGAGCAGTTCTTC	CASSWPGGNEQFF
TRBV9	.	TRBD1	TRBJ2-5	TGTGCCAGCAGCGTAGGTGGGGACAGGGGGCCCAGCGGGACCCAGTACTTC	CASSVGGDRGPSGTQYF
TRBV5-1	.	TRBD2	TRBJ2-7	TGCGCCAGCAGCGAGGGATCGACTAGCATCCACGAGCAGTACTTC	CASSEGSTSIHEQYF
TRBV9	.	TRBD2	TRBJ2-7	TGTGCCAGCAGCGTAGGGTCCAGCGGGAACTACGAGCAGTACTTC	CASSVGSSGNYEQYF
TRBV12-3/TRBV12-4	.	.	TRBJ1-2	TGTGCCAGCAGTTCAGGGCTTGGCTACACCTTC	CASSSGLGYTF
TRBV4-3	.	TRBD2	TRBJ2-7	TGCGCCAGCAGCCAACGTCTGACTAGCGGGGGGATCTACGAGCAGTACTTC	CASSQRLTSGGIYEQYF
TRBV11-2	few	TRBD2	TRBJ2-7	TGTGCCAGCAGCTTGCCCTCTAGCGGGAGGTACGAGCAGTACTTC	CASSLPSSGRYEQYF
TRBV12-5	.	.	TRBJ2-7	TGTGCTAGTGGCCTCGAAATGAGGGTGGGGTTGTCGTACGAGCAGTACTTC	CASGLEMRVGLSYEQYF
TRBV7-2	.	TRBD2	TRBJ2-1	TGTGCCAGCAGCTTAGGTAGCGGGGGACTATACAATGAGCAGTTCTTC	CASSLGSGGLYNEQFF
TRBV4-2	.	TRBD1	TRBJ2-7	TGTGCCAGCAGCCAAGGGAATCCCGGGACAGGGGCCTACGAGCAGTACTTC	CASSQGNPGTGAYEQYF
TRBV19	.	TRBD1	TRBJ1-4	TGTGCCAGTAGCCGGTCGTACAGGGGTTTTGAAAAACTGTTTTTT	CASSRSYRGFEKLFF
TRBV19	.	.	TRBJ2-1	TGTGCCAGTAGTAATTGGCCTTACAATGAGCAGTTCTTC	CASSNWPYNEQFF
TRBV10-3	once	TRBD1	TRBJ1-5	TGTGCCATCAGCCCGGGACAGGGGTATAGCAATCAGCCCCAGCATTTT	CAISPGQGYSNQPQHF
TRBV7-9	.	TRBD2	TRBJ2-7	TGTGCCAGCAGCTTAGGGTCAGGACTAGCGGCCACCTACGAGCAGTACTTC	CASSLGSGLAATYEQYF
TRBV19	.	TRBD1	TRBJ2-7	TGTGCCAGTAGTGTCGCAGGACAGGGGGCCTACGAGCAGTACTTC	CASSVAGQGAYEQYF
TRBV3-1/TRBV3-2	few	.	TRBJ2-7	TGTGCCAGCAGCCAAGGAGATTGGTCGTCCTACGAGCAGTACTTC	CASSQGDWSSYEQYF
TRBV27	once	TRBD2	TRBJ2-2	TGTGCCAGCAGTAGGCGGGAGGGCAACACCGGGGAGCTGTTTTTT	CASSRREGNTGELFF
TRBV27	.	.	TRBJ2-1	TGTGCCAGCAGCTTAGGACAGAAGCAGTTCTTC	CASSLGQKQFF
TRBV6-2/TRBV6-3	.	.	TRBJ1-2	TGTGCCAGCAGTAAAGGACACAACTATGGCTACACCTTC	CASSKGHNYGYTF
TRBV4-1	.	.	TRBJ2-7	TGCGCCAGCAGAGAAGTCCATGGGGGCAGGGCACGTGAGCAGTACTTC	CASREVHGGRAREQYF
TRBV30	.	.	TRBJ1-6	TGTGCCTGGCTTAGAGGGTCTGGCTCACCCCTCCACTTT	CAWLRGSGSPLHF
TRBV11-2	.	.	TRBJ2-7	TGTGCCAGCAGCGCTGACATAGTCGAGCAGTACTTC	CASSADIVEQYF
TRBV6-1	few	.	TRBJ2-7	TGTGCCAGCAGTGAATGGGGGCAGGACTCCTACGAGCAGTACTTC	CASSEWGQDSYEQYF
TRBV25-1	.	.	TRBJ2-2	TGTGCCAGCCGACTGGCCAGGGAGCTGTTTTTT	CASRLARELFF
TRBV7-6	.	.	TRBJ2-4	TGTGCCAGCAGCCCCGCCGGGGGAGCCAAAAACATTCAGTACTTC	CASSPAGGAKNIQYF
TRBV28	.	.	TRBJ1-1	TGTGCCAGCAGTGCAGTTCGGTGGACAGCAGGGCCTGAAGCTTTCTTT	CASSAVRWTAGPEAFF
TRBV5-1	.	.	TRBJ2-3	TGCGCCAGCAGCTTTGTGGGGGGGCTTTCAGATACGCAGTATTTT	CASSFVGGLSDTQYF
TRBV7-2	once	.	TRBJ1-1	TGTGCCAGCAGCCCAGCGGCTGGGGGCGGCACTGAAGCTTTCTTT	CASSPAAGGGTEAFF
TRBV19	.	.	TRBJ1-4	TGTGCCAGTAGTATGACTAGGGTTGGTGAAAAACTGTTTTTT	CASSMTRVGEKLFF
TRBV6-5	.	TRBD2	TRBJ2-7	TGTGCCAGCATTGGCCAGCGGGGCGAGCAGTACTTC	CASIGQRGEQYF
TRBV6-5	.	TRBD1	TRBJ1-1	TGTGCCAGCAGGGACAGGGCGAACACTGAAGCTTTCTTT	CASRDRANTEAFF
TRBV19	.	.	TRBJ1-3	TGTGCCAGTAGTCCCGACAGTACCCCCTCTGGAAACACCATATATTTT	CASSPDSTPSGNTIYF
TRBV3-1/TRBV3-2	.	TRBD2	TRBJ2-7	TGTGCCAGCAGCCAGGGACTAATAGCGGGCACCTACGAGCAGTACTTC	CASSQGLIAGTYEQYF
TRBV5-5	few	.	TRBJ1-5	TGTGCCAGCAGCGCAGACAGTCATCAGCCCCAGCATTTT	CASSADSHQPQHF
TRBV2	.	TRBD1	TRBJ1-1	TGTGCCAGCAGCTTCGTTCCAGGGGGCGCCGAAGCTTTCTTT	CASSFVPGGAEAFF
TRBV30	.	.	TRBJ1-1	TGTGCCTGGGGGGCTTCCACTGAAGCTTTCTTT	CAWGASTEAFF
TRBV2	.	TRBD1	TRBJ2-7	TGTGCCAGCACCTCCGGGACAGGGGACTACGAGCAGTACTTC	CASTSGTGDYEQYF
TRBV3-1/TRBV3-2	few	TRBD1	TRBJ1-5	TGTGCCAGCAGCCAAGGGGACAGACTCTATCAGCCCCAGCATTTT	CASSQGDRLYQPQHF
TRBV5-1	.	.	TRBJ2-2	TGCGCCAGCACCCTTAAAGGGGCGAACACCGGGGAGCTGTTTTTT	CASTLKGANTGELFF
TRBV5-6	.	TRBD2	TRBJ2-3	TGTGCCAGCAGCTTGACGGGAGGTAAAGATACGCAGTATTTT	CASSLTGGKDTQYF